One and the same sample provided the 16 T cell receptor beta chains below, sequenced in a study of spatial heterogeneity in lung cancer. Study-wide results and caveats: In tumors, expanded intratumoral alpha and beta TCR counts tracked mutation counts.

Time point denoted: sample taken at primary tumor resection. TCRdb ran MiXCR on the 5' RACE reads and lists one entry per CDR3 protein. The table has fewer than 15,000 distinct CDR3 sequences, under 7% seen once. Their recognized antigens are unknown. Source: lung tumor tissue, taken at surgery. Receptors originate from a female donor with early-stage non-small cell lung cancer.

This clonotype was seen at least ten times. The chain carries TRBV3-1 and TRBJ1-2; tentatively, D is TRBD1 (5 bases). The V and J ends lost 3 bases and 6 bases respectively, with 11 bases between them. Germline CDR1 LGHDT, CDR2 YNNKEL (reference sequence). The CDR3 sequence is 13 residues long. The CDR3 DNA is TGTGCCAGCAGCCAGAGGGACGGAGATGGCTACACCTTC. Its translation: CASSQRDGDGYTF.

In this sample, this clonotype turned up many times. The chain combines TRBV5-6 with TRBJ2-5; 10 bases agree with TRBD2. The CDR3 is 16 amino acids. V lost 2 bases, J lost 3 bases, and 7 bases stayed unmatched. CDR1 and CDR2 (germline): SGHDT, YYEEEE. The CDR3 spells CASSFTAGGLEETQYF. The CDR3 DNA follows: TGTGCCAGCAGCTTTACAGCGGGGGGGCTGGAAGAGACCCAGTACTTC. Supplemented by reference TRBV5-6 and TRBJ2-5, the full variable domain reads DAGVTQSPTHLIKTRGQQVTLRCSPKSGHDTVSWYQQALGQGPQFIFQYYEEEERQRGNFPDRFSGHQFPNYSSELNVNALLLGDSALYLCASSFTAGGLEETQYFGPGTRLLVL.

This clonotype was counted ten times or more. CDR3 protein: CASSPRDSEQFF. As DNA, the CDR3 is TGTGCCAGCAGCCCGAGGGACAGCGAGCAGTTCTTC. The chain joins TRBV7-9 to TRBJ2-1; TRBD1 aligns across 7 bases. Germline V gene sequence: CDR1 SEHNR, CDR2 FQNEAQ (reference sequence). This CDR3 contains 12 residues. Losses at the gene ends were 5 bases for V and 10 bases for J; bases not matched to a gene: 5.

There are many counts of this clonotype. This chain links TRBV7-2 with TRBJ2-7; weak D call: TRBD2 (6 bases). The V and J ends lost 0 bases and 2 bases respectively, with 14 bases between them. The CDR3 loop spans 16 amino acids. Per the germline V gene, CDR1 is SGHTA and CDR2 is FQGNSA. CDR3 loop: CASSLALGTPTYEQYF. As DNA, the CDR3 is TGTGCCAGCAGCTTAGCTCTGGGGACTCCAACCTACGAGCAGTACTTC.

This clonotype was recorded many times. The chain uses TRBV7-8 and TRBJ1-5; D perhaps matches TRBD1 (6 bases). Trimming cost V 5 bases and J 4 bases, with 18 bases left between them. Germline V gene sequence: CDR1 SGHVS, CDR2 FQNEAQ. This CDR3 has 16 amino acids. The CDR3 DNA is TGTGCCAGCAGCCCCTTCCCGGACAGTTTGAATCAGCCCCAGCATTTT. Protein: CASSPFPDSLNQPQHF.

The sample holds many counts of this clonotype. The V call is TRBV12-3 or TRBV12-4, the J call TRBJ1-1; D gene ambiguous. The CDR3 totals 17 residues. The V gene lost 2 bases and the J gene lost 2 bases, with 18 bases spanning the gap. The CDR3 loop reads CASSLPLPWRGNTEAFF. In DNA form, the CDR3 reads TGTGCCAGCAGTTTACCCCTACCTTGGCGGGGTAACACTGAAGCTTTCTTT.

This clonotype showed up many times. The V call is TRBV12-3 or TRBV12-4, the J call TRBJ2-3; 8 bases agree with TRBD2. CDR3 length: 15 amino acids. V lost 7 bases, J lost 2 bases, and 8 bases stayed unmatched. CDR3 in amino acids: CASNPAGGLTDTQYF. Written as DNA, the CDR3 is TGTGCCAGCAACCCTGCGGGGGGCCTCACAGATACGCAGTATTTT.

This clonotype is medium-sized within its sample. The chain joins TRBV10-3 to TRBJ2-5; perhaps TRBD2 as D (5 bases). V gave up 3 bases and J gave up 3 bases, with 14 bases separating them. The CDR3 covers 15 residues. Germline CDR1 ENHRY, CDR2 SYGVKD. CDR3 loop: CAISDVGAREETQYF. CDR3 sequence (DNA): TGTGCCATCAGTGATGTGGGAGCGAGGGAAGAGACCCAGTACTTC.

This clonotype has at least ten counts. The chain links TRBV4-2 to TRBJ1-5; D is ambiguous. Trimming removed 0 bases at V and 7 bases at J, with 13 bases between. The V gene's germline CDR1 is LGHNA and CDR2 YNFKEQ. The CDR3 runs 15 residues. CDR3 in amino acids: CASSQDLVGRQPQHF. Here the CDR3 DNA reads TGTGCCAGCAGCCAAGATCTTGTAGGACGCCAGCCCCAGCATTTT.

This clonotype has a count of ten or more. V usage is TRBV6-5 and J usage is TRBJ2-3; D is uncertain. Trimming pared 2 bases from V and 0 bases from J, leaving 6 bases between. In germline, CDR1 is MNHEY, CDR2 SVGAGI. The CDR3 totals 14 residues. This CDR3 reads CASSYALSTDTQYF. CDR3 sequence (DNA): TGTGCCAGCAGTTACGCTCTGAGCACAGATACGCAGTATTTT.

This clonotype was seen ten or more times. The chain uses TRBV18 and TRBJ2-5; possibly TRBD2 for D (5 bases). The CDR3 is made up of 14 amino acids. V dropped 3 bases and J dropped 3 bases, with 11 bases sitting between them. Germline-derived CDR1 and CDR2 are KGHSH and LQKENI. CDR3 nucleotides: TGTGCCAGCTCACCTAAGGTGGAGGAAGAGACCCAGTACTTC. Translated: CASSPKVEEETQYF.

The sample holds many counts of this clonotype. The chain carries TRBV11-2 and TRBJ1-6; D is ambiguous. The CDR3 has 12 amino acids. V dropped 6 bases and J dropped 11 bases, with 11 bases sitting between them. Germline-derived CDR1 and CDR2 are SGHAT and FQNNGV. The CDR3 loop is CASRLRTAPLHF. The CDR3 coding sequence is TGTGCCAGCAGGCTCCGGACGGCACCCCTCCACTTT.

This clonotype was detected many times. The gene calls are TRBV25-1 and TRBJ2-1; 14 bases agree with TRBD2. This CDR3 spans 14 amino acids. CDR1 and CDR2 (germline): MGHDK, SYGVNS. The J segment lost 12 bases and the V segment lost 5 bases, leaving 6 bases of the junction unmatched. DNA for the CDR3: TGTGCCAGCAGTTGGCCCGGGACTAGCGGGGGGCAGTTCTTC. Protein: CASSWPGTSGGQFF.

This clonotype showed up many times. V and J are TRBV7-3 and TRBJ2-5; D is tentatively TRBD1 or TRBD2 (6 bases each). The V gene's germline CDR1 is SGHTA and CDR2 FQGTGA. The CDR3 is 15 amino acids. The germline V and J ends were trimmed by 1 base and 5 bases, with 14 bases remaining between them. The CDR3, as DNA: TGTGCCAGCAGCTTAATAGGGGGGCCTGCTGAGACCCAGTACTTC. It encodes CASSLIGGPAETQYF.

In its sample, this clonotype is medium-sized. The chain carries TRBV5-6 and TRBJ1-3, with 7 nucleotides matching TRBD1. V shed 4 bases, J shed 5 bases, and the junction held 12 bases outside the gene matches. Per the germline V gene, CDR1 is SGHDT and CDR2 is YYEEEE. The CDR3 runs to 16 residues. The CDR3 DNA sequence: TGTGCCAGCAGCGTTCGCCGGACAGGATATCGAAACACCATATATTTT. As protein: CASSVRRTGYRNTIYF.

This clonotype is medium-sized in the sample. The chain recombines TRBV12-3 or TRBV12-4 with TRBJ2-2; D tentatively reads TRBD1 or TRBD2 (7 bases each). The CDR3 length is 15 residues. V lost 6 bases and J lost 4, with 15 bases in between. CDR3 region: CASSPSGGATGELFF. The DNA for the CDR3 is TGTGCCAGCAGCCCATCAGGGGGGGCCACCGGGGAGCTGTTTTTT.